This T cell receptor beta chain was found in a study of radiotherapy plus CTLA-4 blockade in lung cancer. The study, taken as a whole, reports: There was expansion of tumor-derived TCR clones in blood after radiotherapy plus ipilimumab.

Focal radiation plus CTLA-4 blockade with ipilimumab was administered to patients who had chemo-refractory metastatic non-small-cell lung cancer. To note about this clone: As yet, its antigen is unknown.

Profiled with immunoSEQ multiplex PCR; TCRdb holds only in-frame clones, not every one. The data contain approximately 85,000 clones, 75% to 90% of them singletons. The CDR3 runs 15 residues. The germline gives CDR1 LNHDA, CDR2 SQIVND (reference sequence). V was shortened by 0 bases and J by 9 bases, with 12 bases between the two germline ends. The sample in question was peripheral blood, obtained from a patient treated with radiotherapy plus ipilimumab. The sequence came from a human donor with non-small cell lung cancer who had a partial response to radiotherapy plus ipilimumab. This chain joins TRBV19 and TRBJ1-6; no clear D. DNA for the CDR3: TGTGCCAGTAGTATAGACCCCCTCAACACTTCACCCCTCCACTTT. This sequence encodes CASSIDPLNTSPLHF. Variable domain in full (rest from reference TRBV19 and TRBJ1-6): DGGITQSPKYLFRKEGQNVTLSCEQNLNHDAMYWYRQDPGQGLRLIYYSQIVNDFQKGDIAEGYSVSREKKESFPLTVTSAQKNPTAFYLCASSIDPLNTSPLHFGNGTRLTVT.